This TCR beta chain was observed in a study of OX40 agonist ivuxolimab in advanced cancers. Across the study: Six ivuxolimab dose levels, 0.01 to 10 mg/kg, were given intravenously every 2 weeks. Those enrolled were roughly 80% male, with a mean age of around 57 years and ages from 23 to 79.

Repertoires were generated with immunoSEQ multiplex PCR, while TCRdb's copy carries only in-frame clones and drops some. The sample lists tens of thousands of clones, roughly nine tenths occurring once. Germline loops: CDR1 SGHNT, CDR2 YYREEE (reference sequence). The CDR3 is 13 amino acids. J was trimmed by 8 bases and V by 4 bases; bases with no gene match: 8. This clone was recorded a few times. The genes are TRBV5-4 and TRBJ1-2; 7 positions match TRBD1. The sequence came from an adult with an advanced solid tumor such as melanoma, head and neck, liver or kidney cancer. Sequenced material: CD4+ or CD8+ T cells sorted from blood, taken in a trial of the OX40 agonist ivuxolimab. In DNA form, the CDR3 reads TGTGCCAGCAGCCTGTGGACAGGTTTAGGCTACACCTTC. Translated, it gives CASSLWTGLGYTF.